Below, 3 T cell receptor beta chains from the same sample are listed, as sequenced in a study of T cells in Graves' hyperthyroidism and ophthalmopathy. The CDR3 regions of TCR beta were amplified from RNA transcripts. Initially, a first-round RT-PCR of the TCR CDR3 employed the HTBI primer set. Each CDR3 protein gets one entry after TCRdb re-called the multiplex PCR reads with MiXCR. The sample includes about 740,000 distinct CDR3 sequences, about 14% of them seen just once. Material for sequencing was blood. The receptor source for this set is a woman aged 18-29 years with Graves' hyperthyroidism.

This clonotype came up many times. This chain links TRBV10-2 with TRBJ2-7, with 12 bases that match TRBD2. V trimming: 3 bases; J trimming: 7 bases; junction bases outside the gene matches: 7. Per germline, CDR1 WSHSY and CDR2 SAAADI. The CDR3 sequence is 15 residues long. CDR3 coding DNA: TGCGCCAGCAGTGATGGACTAGCGGGAAGTACTGAGCAGTACTTC. Amino acid sequence: CASSDGLAGSTEQYF.

This clonotype has only a few counts. The chain links TRBV19 to TRBJ2-1; TRBD2 aligns across 11 bases. In germline, CDR1 is LNHDA, CDR2 SQIVND (reference sequence). Trimming took 6 bases from V and 7 from J; bases not matched to a gene: 11. The length of the CDR3 is 16 residues. The CDR3 is CASSRWGTSGSNEQFF. The CDR3 bases are TGTGCCAGTAGCAGGTGGGGGACTAGCGGTTCTAATGAGCAGTTCTTC.

This clonotype has at least ten counts. The chain uses TRBV5-4 and TRBJ1-1; TRBD1 agrees at 8 bases. The CDR3 length is 15 residues. Germline assignment: CDR1 SGHNT and CDR2 YYREEE (reference sequence). Trimming at V came to 4 bases and at J to 1 base, leaving 6 bases not matched to a gene. The CDR3 sequence is CASSRTGLENTEAFF. In DNA, the CDR3 is TGTGCCAGCAGCCGGACAGGGCTCGAGAACACTGAAGCTTTCTTT.